Included here is one T cell receptor beta chain sequence, with context. Antigen: not known. This sample is drawn from a study of blood T cells in healthy people across ages. Study-level points and caveats: Age advanced and TCR beta diversity per million T cells fell, roughly linearly. Fewer expanded clones and more diversity marked long-lived versus aged donors.

Germline values: CDR1 SGHRS, CDR2 YFSETQ. The CDR3 length is 14 residues. V lost 5 bases and J lost 1, with 13 bases in between. Then a second PCR, running roughly 6 to 12 cycles, was carried out with a sample-barcoded 5' primer and a J-beta primer mix. MiXCR, applied by TCRdb to the 5' RACE reads, yields one record per CDR3 protein. The sample has roughly 800,000 distinct CDR3 sequences; roughly 26% are singletons. A further study also used this sample, focusing on T cells of mothers and their children. That paper states: The study obtained over 9 million TCR beta CDR3 reads per mother and a few million per child.

This clonotype originated in a boy younger than 18 in good health. Sequencing used blood. The chain recombines TRBV5-1 with TRBJ2-7; weak D call: TRBD2 (6 bases). Here the CDR3 DNA reads TGCGCCAGCAGTTCCCTTAGCGGATCCTACGAGCAGTACTTC. The encoded protein is CASSSLSGSYEQYF.